This T cell receptor beta chain was documented in a study of OX40 agonist ivuxolimab in advanced cancers. Whole-study findings and limits: Clonal expansion was seen in CD4+ and CD8+ blood T cells by week 6 at 0.1 to 3.0 mg/kg.

Concerning this clone itself: The antigen is undetermined.

The J segment lost 5 bases and the V segment lost 1 base, leaving 5 bases of the junction unmatched. Germline-derived CDR1 and CDR2 are SGHVS and FNYEAQ. The CDR3 covers 16 residues. Libraries were prepared by immunoSEQ multiplex PCR; TCRdb keeps only in-frame clonotypes and omits some of them. The table lists about 100,000 clones, 80% to 95% of them singletons. The receptor was isolated from an adult with an advanced solid tumor such as melanoma, head and neck, liver or kidney cancer. This specimen consisted of CD4+ or CD8+ T cells sorted from blood, obtained in a trial of the OX40 agonist ivuxolimab. The chain couples TRBV7-6 to TRBJ2-5; TRBD2 aligns across 12 bases. In DNA form, the CDR3 reads TGTGCCAGCAGCTTAGAGAGGACTAGCGGGACGGAGACCCAGTACTTC. Amino acids: CASSLERTSGTETQYF.